Shown below are 24 T cell receptor beta chains from a single sample sequenced in a study of T cell repertoires in cytomegalovirus infection. MiXCR, applied by TCRdb to the reads, yields one record per CDR3 protein. The table lists about 740,000 distinct CDR3 sequences, roughly 35% of them singletons, with under 3% in the top ten. Sequencing was carried out using PBMCs. These receptor sequences come from a human donor in good health (CMV status not recorded). Some clones in this sample may be carry-over from other donors' samples.

This clonotype has just a few counts. The rearrangement joins TRBV25-1 to TRBJ2-1, with 7 positions matching TRBD1. The CDR3 length is 15 residues. The J segment lost 7 bases and the V segment lost 4 bases, leaving 10 bases of the junction unmatched. The germline V gene encodes CDR1 MGHDK and CDR2 SYGVNS. This chain's CDR3 is CASSAHGYRGNEQFF. The CDR3 DNA reads as TGTGCCAGCAGTGCCCACGGATACAGGGGAAATGAGCAGTTCTTC.

The table lists this clonotype with a few counts. The chain combines TRBV5-1 with TRBJ1-1; maybe TRBD1 (5 bases). This CDR3 is built from 15 residues. Trimming removed 3 bases from V and 4 bases from J, with 16 bases in between. Germline V gives CDR1 SGHRS, CDR2 YFSETQ. The CDR3 is CASSWGGELGTEAFF. The CDR3 DNA is TGCGCCAGCAGCTGGGGGGGGGAACTCGGCACTGAAGCTTTCTTT.

In the case of this clonotype: Germline is not matched at one junction end, which may reflect a read error. This chain connects TRBV19 to TRBJ1-5; 8 nucleotides line up with TRBD1. CDR1 and CDR2 (germline): LNHDA, SQIVND (reference sequence). CDR3 length: 13 residues. The CDR3 reads CAISDRGNLPQHF. CDR3 sequence (DNA): TGTGCCATCTCAGACAGGGGAAATCTGCCCCAGCATTTT.

The chain is built from TRBV7-9 and TRBJ2-1; 10 nucleotides agree with TRBD1. The germline V gene encodes CDR1 SEHNR and CDR2 FQNEAQ (reference sequence). V dropped 3 bases and J dropped 3; count of bases not matched to a gene: 5. The CDR3 spans 16 residues. As DNA, the CDR3 is TGTGCCAGCAGCTTTTCCGGGACAGGGGTCTACAATGAGCAGTTCTTC. This translates into CASSFSGTGVYNEQFF.

The table lists this clonotype with a few counts. The genes are TRBV28 and TRBJ1-6; D gene unclear. This CDR3 has 14 residues. Trimming removed 5 bases from V and 8 bases from J, with 13 bases in between. The germline CDR1 and CDR2 sequences are MDHEN and SYDVKM. The CDR3 DNA sequence: TGTGCCAGCAGTCAAAATGCGTTTTATTCACCCCTCCACTTT. Protein product: CASSQNAFYSPLHF.

On this clonotype: One base away lies a much larger clone, so this may be a sequencing read error. CDR3 bases: TGTGCCAGCAGCTTACTGACAGGGGGCAGCAATCAGCCCCAGCCTTTT. Translation gives CASSLLTGGSNQPQPF. The genes are TRBV7-2 and TRBJ1-5; TRBD1 matches at 10 bases. This CDR3 comprises 16 residues. The germline V gene has CDR1 SGHTA and CDR2 FQGNSA.

For this clonotype: This likely comes from a read error, as the CDR3 has no conserved phenylalanine or tryptophan at its end. The V call is TRBV28, the J call TRBJ2-7, with 9 bases lining up with TRBD2. This CDR3 is 14 amino acids long. The V gene end was trimmed by 5 bases and the J gene end by 5 bases; junction bases not matched to a gene: 7. Germline CDR1 MDHEN, CDR2 SYDVKM. This chain's CDR3 is CASSVLAGSDEQYL. The CDR3 nucleotides are TGTGCCAGCAGTGTCCTAGCGGGAAGCGACGAGCAGTACTTA.

The V gene is TRBV30, the J gene TRBJ2-3; perhaps D is TRBD1 or TRBD2 (5 bases each). The germline CDR1 and CDR2 sequences are GTSNPN and SVGIG (reference sequence). The V end lost 4 bases, the J end lost 8 bases, and 25 bases lay between the germline ends. CDR3 length equals 16 residues. The CDR3 sequence: CAWTFEGSFSSGTQYF. The CDR3, as DNA: TGTGCCTGGACCTTCGAGGGGTCCTTCTCTTCGGGTACGCAGTATTTT.

Of note for this clonotype: The germline gene is not matched at one end of the junction; a read error may be the cause. The chain links TRBV9 to TRBJ2-2; TRBD2 might be the D (5 bases). CDR1 is SGDLS, CDR2 YYNGEE, per germline. The CDR3 runs to 16 residues. CDR3 DNA: TGTGCCAGCAGCGTAGGAGGAGGACCCTACACCGAGGAGCTGTTTTTT. Translated, it gives CASSVGGGPYTEELFF.

This clonotype was observed a single time. The V call is TRBV5-1, the J call TRBJ1-1; 7 nucleotides match TRBD1. V was pared by 4 bases and J by 5 bases, with 11 bases of the junction left unmatched. Germline V gene lookup returns CDR1 SGHRS and CDR2 YFSETQ. This CDR3 contains 15 residues. The CDR3 DNA is TGCGCCAGCAGCATCTCGAGGGGGCAATGGACTGAAGCTTTCTTT. It is translated as CASSISRGQWTEAFF.

This clonotype has only a few counts. The V and J genes are TRBV19 and TRBJ1-5; unclear D gene. The CDR3 sequence is 15 residues long. The V end lost 6 bases, the J end lost 1 base, and 13 bases lay between the germline ends. Germline V gene lookup returns CDR1 LNHDA and CDR2 SQIVND (reference sequence). The CDR3 nucleotides are TGTGCCAGTAGAAGTAAGTGGCAGAGCAATCAGCCCCAGCATTTT. Its protein product is CASRSKWQSNQPQHF.

The CDR3 coding sequence is TGTGCCAGCAGACCTCTTGGACAGGGCTACGAGCAGTACTTC. Protein product: CASRPLGQGYEQYF. The J gene is TRBJ2-7, the V gene TRBV27; 8 bases line up with TRBD1. The germline CDR1 and CDR2 sequences are MNHEY and SMNVEV (reference sequence). The CDR3 loop spans 14 amino acids. The trim removed 6 bases at V and 3 bases at J, leaving 7 bases unmatched.

The genes are TRBV27 and TRBJ2-6; 8 positions match TRBD1. This CDR3 has 17 residues. The germline V gene encodes CDR1 MNHEY and CDR2 SMNVEV (reference sequence). With V trimmed by 5 bases and J by 1 base, 7 bases remained unmatched. The CDR3 sequence is CASSTGQGLSGANVLTF. The CDR3 nucleotides are TGTGCCAGCAGTACCGGACAGGGCTTATCTGGGGCCAACGTCCTGACTTTC.

This chain uses TRBV12-3 or TRBV12-4 with TRBJ2-3, with D possibly being TRBD1 (5 bases). The CDR3 is made up of 14 amino acids. V lost 6 bases to trimming and J lost 3 bases, with 13 bases between them. DNA of the CDR3: TGTGCCAGCAGAGTAGGCAGGGATACAGATACGCAGTATTTT. Protein product: CASRVGRDTDTQYF.

This clonotype was observed at least ten times. The V gene is TRBV7-2, the J gene TRBJ2-1; 7 bases agree with TRBD2. Unmatched junction bases numbered 13, after V lost 2 bases and J lost 6 bases. The CDR3 loop spans 17 amino acids. Germline lookup yields CDR1 SGHTA and CDR2 FQGNSA. CDR3 region: CASSLRSGTIPTNEQFF. The CDR3 DNA is TGTGCCAGCAGCTTACGATCCGGGACTATACCCACCAATGAGCAGTTCTTC.

The chain recombines TRBV6-1 with TRBJ2-5, with TRBD1 matching 9 bases. CDR1 is MNHNS and CDR2 is SASEGT in the germline V gene. V was pared by 7 bases and J by 3 bases, with 6 bases of the junction left unmatched. The CDR3 extends over 14 amino acids. CDR3 sequence: CASTPWTGEETQYF. The DNA for the CDR3 is TGTGCCAGCACCCCATGGACAGGGGAAGAGACCCAGTACTTC.

This clonotype was seen more than once but under ten times. The chain uses TRBV28 and TRBJ2-4, with 8 bases lining up with TRBD1. There are 12 residues in the CDR3. The junction had 8 bases not matched to a gene; V was cut back by 6 bases and J by 13 bases. Germline values: CDR1 MDHEN, CDR2 SYDVKM. This CDR3 is CASRHEDRVQYF. Here the CDR3 DNA reads TGTGCCAGCAGACACGAGGACAGGGTCCAGTACTTC.

The rearrangement joins TRBV12-3 or TRBV12-4 to TRBJ2-1; tentative D call: TRBD2 (5 bases). The CDR3 spans 16 residues. The V end was cut by 1 base, the J end by 10 bases, with 20 bases between. In nucleotides, the CDR3 is TGTGCCAGCAGTTTAGTAGCGACTACATTATCCGGAGAGCAGTTCTTC. Translation: CASSLVATTLSGEQFF.

Note on this clonotype: One end of the junction is discordant with germline, which a read error may explain. The V and J genes are TRBV24-1 and TRBJ2-2; D perhaps matches TRBD1 (5 bases). Per germline, CDR1 KGHDR and CDR2 SFDVKD. The CDR3 runs to 14 residues. In nucleotides, the CDR3 is TGTGCCACAAGTGAAGCTGACAGCACCGGGGAGCTGTTTTTT. Protein: CATSEADSTGELFF.

The chain has TRBV29-1 and TRBJ2-1; a possible D gene is TRBD1 (6 bases). The CDR3 runs to 16 residues. Germline V CDR1 and CDR2: SQVTM, ANQGSEA. With 7 bases removed from V and 1 base from J, the gap between germline ends came to 20 bases. CDR3 coding DNA: TGCAGCGCCGCGGTGGACAGCGCCCAATCCTACAATGAGCAGTTCTTC. Amino acids: CSAAVDSAQSYNEQFF.

This clonotype was observed a few times. The V gene is TRBV5-3, the J gene TRBJ2-3; D gene unclear. TRBV5-3 is noted as an ORF with a role that remains uncertain. This CDR3 spans 16 amino acids. The germline V and J ends were trimmed by 8 bases and 1 base, with 20 bases remaining between them. The chain's CDR3 is CASSLASGPRTDTQYF. The CDR3, as DNA: TGTGCCAGCAGCCTTGCGTCCGGCCCCCGCACAGATACGCAGTATTTT.

V and J are TRBV7-2 and TRBJ2-5, with D maybe TRBD2 (5 bases). The V and J ends lost 10 bases and 7 bases respectively, with 13 bases between them. Germline-derived CDR1 and CDR2 are SGHTA and FQGNSA. This CDR3 is built from 11 residues. Here the CDR3 reads CATARGMTQYF. CDR3 bases: TGTGCCACCGCCCGGGGAATGACCCAGTACTTC.

J is TRBJ1-4 and V is TRBV20-1; D is undetermined. Trimming cost V 1 base and J 2 bases, with 8 bases left between them. The germline V gene encodes CDR1 DFQATT and CDR2 SNEGSKA (reference sequence). The CDR3 has 14 amino acids. CDR3 in amino acids: CSARGTPTNEKLFF. The CDR3 coding sequence is TGCAGTGCTAGAGGGACCCCCACTAATGAAAAACTGTTTTTT.

This clonotype was seen ten or more times. This chain uses TRBV6-1 with TRBJ2-7, with D perhaps TRBD1 (5 bases). Germline values: CDR1 MNHNS, CDR2 SASEGT. V lost 10 bases and J 0 bases, leaving 13 bases between the germline ends. This CDR3 has 13 residues. The CDR3 bases are TGTGCCACGAATCCAGGGCCCTCCTACGAGCAGTACTTC. It encodes CATNPGPSYEQYF.